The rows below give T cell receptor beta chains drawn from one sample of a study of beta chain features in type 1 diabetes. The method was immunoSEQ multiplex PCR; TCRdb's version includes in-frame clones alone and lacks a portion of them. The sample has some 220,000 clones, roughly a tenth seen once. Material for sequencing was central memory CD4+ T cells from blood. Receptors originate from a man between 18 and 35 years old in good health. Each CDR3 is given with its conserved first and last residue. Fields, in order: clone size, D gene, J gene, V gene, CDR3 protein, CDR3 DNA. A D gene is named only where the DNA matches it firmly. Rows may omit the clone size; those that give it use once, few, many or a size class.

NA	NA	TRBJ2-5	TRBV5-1	CASSRGPGEETQYF	TGCGCCAGCAGTCGGGGGCCAGGGGAAGAGACCCAGTACTTC
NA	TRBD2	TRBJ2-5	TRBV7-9	CASSLEGLAGETQYF	TGTGCCAGCAGCTTAGAAGGACTAGCGGGAGAGACCCAGTACTTC
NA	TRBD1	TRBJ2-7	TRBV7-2	CASSLMGQGVEEQYF	TGTGCCAGCAGCTTAATGGGACAGGGGGTCGAGGAGCAGTACTTC
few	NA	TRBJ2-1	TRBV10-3	CAISESGRVDEQFF	TGTGCCATCAGTGAGTCGGGCAGGGTCGATGAGCAGTTCTTC
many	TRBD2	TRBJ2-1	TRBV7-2	CASSLSGMPTYNEQFF	TGTGCCAGCAGCTTAAGCGGGATGCCTACCTACAATGAGCAGTTCTTC
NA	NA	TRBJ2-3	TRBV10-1	CASSDREGGDTQYF	TGCGCCAGCAGTGATCGGGAAGGTGGAGATACGCAGTATTTT
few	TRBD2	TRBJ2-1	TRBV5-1	CASSDDGTSGYNEQFF	TGCGCCAGCAGCGATGACGGGACTAGCGGTTACAATGAGCAGTTCTTC
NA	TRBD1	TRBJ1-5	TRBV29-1	CSVGEGQGQPQHF	TGCAGCGTGGGTGAGGGACAGGGCCAGCCCCAGCATTTT
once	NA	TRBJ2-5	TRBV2	CASSEAGISQETQYF	TGTGCCAGCAGTGAAGCGGGTATCTCACAAGAGACCCAGTACTTC
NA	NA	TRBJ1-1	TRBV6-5	CASSRDAYGTEAFF	TGTGCCAGCAGTCGTGACGCCTATGGCACTGAAGCTTTCTTT
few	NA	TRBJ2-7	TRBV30	CAWSRTVTYEQYF	TGTGCCTGGAGTCGTACAGTGACCTACGAGCAGTACTTC
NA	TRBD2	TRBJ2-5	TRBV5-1	CASRSPSGGETQYF	TGCGCCAGCAGGTCGCCTAGCGGAGGAGAGACCCAGTACTTC
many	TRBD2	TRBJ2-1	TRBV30	CAWSRLAGGLYEQFF	TGTGCCTGGAGTAGGCTAGCGGGAGGGCTGTATGAGCAGTTCTTC
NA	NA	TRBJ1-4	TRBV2	CATTSGTPEKLFF	TGTGCCACTACCTCCGGGACCCCCGAAAAACTGTTTTTT
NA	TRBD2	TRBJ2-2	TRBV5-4	CASSLGGRATTGELFF	TGTGCCAGCAGCTTGGGCGGGAGGGCGACCACCGGGGAGCTGTTTTTT
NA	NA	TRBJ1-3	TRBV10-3	CAIRPGQDPGNTIYF	TGTGCCATCAGGCCTGGCCAGGATCCTGGAAACACCATATATTTT
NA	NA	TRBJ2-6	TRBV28	CASSLWGIRSGANVLTF	TGTGCCAGCAGTTTATGGGGTATTCGCTCTGGGGCCAACGTCCTGACTTTC
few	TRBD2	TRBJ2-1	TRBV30	CAWSRFAGAFFQLAGDLPNEQFF	TGTGCCTGGAGTCGGTTTGCAGGGGCCTTTTTCCAACTAGCGGGGGACCTACCCAATGAGCAGTTCTTC
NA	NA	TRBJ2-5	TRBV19	CASSIGAVKETQYF	TGTGCCAGTAGTATAGGTGCAGTGAAAGAGACCCAGTACTTC
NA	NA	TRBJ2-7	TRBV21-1	CASSKGRVRGSPVQYF	TGTGCCAGCAGCAAAGGGCGAGTCCGAGGAAGCCCTGTGCAGTACTTC
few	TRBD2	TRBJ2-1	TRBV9	CASSVGTSGRNEQFF	TGTGCCAGCAGCGTAGGGACTAGCGGGAGAAATGAGCAGTTCTTC
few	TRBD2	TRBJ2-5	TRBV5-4	CASSSATSGRETQYF	TGTGCCAGCAGCTCAGCGACTAGCGGGAGAGAGACCCAGTACTTC
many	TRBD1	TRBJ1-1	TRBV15	CATSRDRANTEAFF	TGTGCCACCAGCAGGGACAGGGCGAACACTGAAGCTTTCTTT